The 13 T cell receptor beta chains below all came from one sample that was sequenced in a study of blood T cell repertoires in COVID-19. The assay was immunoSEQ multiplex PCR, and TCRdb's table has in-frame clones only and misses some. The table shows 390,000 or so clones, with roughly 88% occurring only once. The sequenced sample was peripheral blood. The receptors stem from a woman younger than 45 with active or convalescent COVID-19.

The CDR3 sequence: CASSLSDSGNTEAFF. The DNA for the CDR3 is TGTGCCAGCAGTTTATCGGACTCGGGGAACACTGAAGCTTTCTTT. This sequence joins TRBV27 and TRBJ1-1, with D unresolved. The CDR3 covers 15 residues. Germline V gives CDR1 MNHEY, CDR2 SMNVEV (reference sequence). Trimming removed 0 bases at V and 1 base at J, with 9 bases between.

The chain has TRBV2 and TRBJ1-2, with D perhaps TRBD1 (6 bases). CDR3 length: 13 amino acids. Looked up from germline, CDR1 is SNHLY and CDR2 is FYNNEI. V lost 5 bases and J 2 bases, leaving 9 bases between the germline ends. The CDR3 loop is CASSPGTNYGYTF. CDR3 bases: TGTGCCAGCAGTCCCGGGACAAACTATGGCTACACCTTC.

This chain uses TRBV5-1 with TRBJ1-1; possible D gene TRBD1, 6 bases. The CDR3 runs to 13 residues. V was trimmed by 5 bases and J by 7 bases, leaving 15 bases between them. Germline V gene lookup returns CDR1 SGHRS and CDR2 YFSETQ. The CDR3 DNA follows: TGCGCCAGCAGGCCCCCGGGGGGCGATGAAGCTTTCTTT. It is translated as CASRPPGGDEAFF. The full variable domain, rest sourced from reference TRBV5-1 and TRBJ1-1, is KAGVTQTPRYLIKTRGQQVTLSCSPISGHRSVSWYQQTPGQGLQFLFEYFSETQRNKGNFPGRFSGRQFSNSRSEMNVSTLELGDSALYLCASRPPGGDEAFFGQGTRLTVV.

The DNA for the CDR3 is TGTGCCAGCAGCTTGGGGCAGGGGGGCTATGGCTACACCTTC. Protein sequence: CASSLGQGGYGYTF. The chain uses TRBV5-4 and TRBJ1-2; 7 bases are shared with TRBD1. Germline V gene lookup returns CDR1 SGHNT and CDR2 YYREEE (reference sequence). CDR3 length equals 14 residues. J was trimmed by 4 bases and V by 0 bases; bases with no gene match: 3.

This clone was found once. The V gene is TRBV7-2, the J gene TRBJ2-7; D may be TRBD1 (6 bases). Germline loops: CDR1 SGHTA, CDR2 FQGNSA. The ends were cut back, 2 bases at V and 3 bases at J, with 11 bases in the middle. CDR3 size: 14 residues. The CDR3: CASSLTGQYYEQYF. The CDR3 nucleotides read TGTGCCAGCAGCTTAACCGGACAGTACTACGAGCAGTACTTC.

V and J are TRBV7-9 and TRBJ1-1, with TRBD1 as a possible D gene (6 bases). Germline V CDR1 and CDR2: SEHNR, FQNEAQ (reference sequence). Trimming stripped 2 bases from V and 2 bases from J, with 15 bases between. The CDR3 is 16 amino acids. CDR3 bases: TGTGCCAGCAGCTTACATGGGACACCTGTTAACACTGAAGCTTTCTTT. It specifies CASSLHGTPVNTEAFF.

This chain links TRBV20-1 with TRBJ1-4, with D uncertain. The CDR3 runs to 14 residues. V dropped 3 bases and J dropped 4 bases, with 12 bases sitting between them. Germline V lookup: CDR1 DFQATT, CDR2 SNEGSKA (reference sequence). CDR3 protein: CSASNLRNNEKLFF. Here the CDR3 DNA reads TGCAGTGCTAGTAACTTGAGGAATAATGAAAAACTGTTTTTT.

This chain's CDR3 is CASSQVGLAGGYYNEQFF. DNA for the CDR3: TGCGCCAGCAGCCAAGTAGGACTAGCGGGAGGGTACTACAATGAGCAGTTCTTC. The J gene is TRBJ2-1, the V gene TRBV4-1, with 15 bases that match TRBD2. Unmatched junction bases numbered 4, after V lost 1 base and J lost 3 bases. CDR1 is MGHRA, CDR2 YSYEKL, per germline. CDR3 length: 18 amino acids.

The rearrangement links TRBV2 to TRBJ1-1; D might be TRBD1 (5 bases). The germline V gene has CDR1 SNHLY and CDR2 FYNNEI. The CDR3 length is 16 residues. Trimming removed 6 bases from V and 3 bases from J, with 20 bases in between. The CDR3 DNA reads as TGTGCCAGCAGCCCGAAGGGGTTTCAGGCGGACACTGAAGCTTTCTTT. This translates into CASSPKGFQADTEAFF.

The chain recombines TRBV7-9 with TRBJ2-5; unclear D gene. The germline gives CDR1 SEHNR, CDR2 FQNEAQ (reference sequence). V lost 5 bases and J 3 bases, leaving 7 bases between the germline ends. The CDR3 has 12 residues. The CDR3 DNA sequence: TGTGCCAGCAGCCCTTATAAAGAGACCCAGTACTTC. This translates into CASSPYKETQYF.

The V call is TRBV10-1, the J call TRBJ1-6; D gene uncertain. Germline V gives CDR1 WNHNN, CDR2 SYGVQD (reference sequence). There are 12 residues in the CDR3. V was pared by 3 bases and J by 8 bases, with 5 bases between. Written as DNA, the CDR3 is TGCGCCAGCAGTGACTCCTATTCACCCCTCCACTTT. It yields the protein CASSDSYSPLHF.

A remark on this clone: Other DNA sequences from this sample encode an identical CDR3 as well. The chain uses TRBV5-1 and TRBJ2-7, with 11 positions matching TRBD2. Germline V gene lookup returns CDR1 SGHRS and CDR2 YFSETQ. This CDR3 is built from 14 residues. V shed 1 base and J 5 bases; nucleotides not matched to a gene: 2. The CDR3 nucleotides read TGCGCCAGCAGCTTGACTAGCGGGAGTAACGAGCAGTACTTC. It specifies CASSLTSGSNEQYF.

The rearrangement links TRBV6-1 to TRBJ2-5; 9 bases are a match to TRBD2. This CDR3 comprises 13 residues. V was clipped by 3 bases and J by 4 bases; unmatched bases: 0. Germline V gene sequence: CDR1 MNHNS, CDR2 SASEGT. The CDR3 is CASSERGGETQYF. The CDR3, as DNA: TGTGCCAGCAGTGAGCGGGGGGGAGAGACCCAGTACTTC.